A single sample is the source of the 30 T cell receptor beta chains below, sequenced in a study of shared clonotypes between healthy human individuals. TCRdb's table, derived via immunoSEQ multiplex PCR, lists solely in-frame clones and lacks some. The table records hundreds of thousands of clones, about 96% of them present only once. The naive CD8 fraction comprised CD45RO-negative cells positively selected for CCR7 and excluded terminally differentiated effector memory CD45RA+ cells. The sequencing sample was made of naive CD8+ T cells sorted from blood. Source of these receptors: a woman aged 25 to 39 in good health.

This chain connects TRBV29-1 to TRBJ1-3; the D is unclear. V lost 4 bases to trimming and J lost 0 bases, with 10 bases between them. The CDR3 runs to 14 residues. CDR1 is SQVTM, CDR2 ANQGSEA, per germline. The CDR3 DNA reads TGCAGCGTTGCAACGGGCAACTCTGGAAACACCATATATTTT. It encodes CSVATGNSGNTIYF.

The V call is TRBV2, the J call TRBJ2-7; 8 bases match TRBD1. This CDR3 has 15 residues. Trimming at V came to 8 bases and at J to 7 bases, leaving 16 bases not matched to a gene. CDR1 and CDR2 from the germline V gene are SNHLY and FYNNEI. CDR3 in DNA: TGTGCCAGCGCAGGGGGCAGGCGGAATGCGGGGGAGCAGTACTTC. It codes for CASAGGRRNAGEQYF. The whole variable domain, remainder taken from reference TRBV2 and TRBJ2-7, is EPEVTQTPSHQVTQMGQEVILRCVPISNHLYFYWYRQILGQKVEFLVSFYNNEISEKSEIFDDQFSVERPDGSNFTLKIRSTKLEDSAMYFCASAGGRRNAGEQYFGPGTRLTVT.

J is TRBJ1-1 and V is TRBV11-2; no clear D gene. CDR1 is SGHAT and CDR2 is FQNNGV in the germline V gene. This CDR3 has 13 amino acids. Trimming removed 0 bases from V and 4 bases from J, with 6 bases in between. The CDR3 loop is CASSLDPGTEAFF. For the CDR3, the DNA is TGTGCCAGCAGCTTAGATCCGGGCACTGAAGCTTTCTTT.

Regarding this clone: The same CDR3 arises from other DNA sequences in this sample as well. The rearrangement joins TRBV15 to TRBJ2-3, with a tentative D call TRBD2 (5 bases). The CDR3 is 15 amino acids. Germline CDR1 is LNHNV and CDR2 is YYDKDF (reference sequence). Trimming shortened V by 0 bases and J by 0 bases, and 7 bases separated the two germline ends. The CDR3 reads CATSREGGSTDTQYF. The CDR3 DNA sequence: TGTGCCACCAGCAGAGAGGGCGGGAGCACAGATACGCAGTATTTT.

The chain is built from TRBV11-2 and TRBJ1-1; D not resolved. This CDR3 contains 12 residues. Germline CDR1 SGHAT, CDR2 FQNNGV. Trimming left V 9 bases short and J 0 bases short, with 8 bases between. The CDR3 sequence is CASTEMNTEAFF. The CDR3 DNA reads TGTGCCAGTACAGAGATGAACACTGAAGCTTTCTTT.

In its sample, this clone was seen once. This chain uses TRBV19 with TRBJ2-2; the D gene is possibly TRBD2 (6 bases). The CDR3 sequence is 18 residues long. With 0 bases removed from V and 0 bases from J, the gap between germline ends came to 14 bases. Germline V gene sequence: CDR1 LNHDA, CDR2 SQIVND (reference sequence). The CDR3: CASSIEISGYPNTGELFF. The CDR3 DNA sequence: TGTGCCAGTAGTATAGAAATTAGCGGATATCCGAACACCGGGGAGCTGTTTTTT.

The chain employs TRBV11-2 and TRBJ2-7; the D gene could be TRBD1 or TRBD2 (6 bases each). Trimming cost V 0 bases and J 5 bases, with 14 bases left between them. The CDR3 runs 15 residues. The germline CDR1 and CDR2 sequences are SGHAT and FQNNGV. In DNA, the CDR3 is TGTGCCAGCAGCTTAGATTCACGGGGGCCGGACGAGCAGTACTTC. This encodes CASSLDSRGPDEQYF.

The chain uses TRBV10-1 and TRBJ1-2; D call uncertain. CDR1 WNHNN and CDR2 SYGVQD come from the germline V gene (reference sequence). This CDR3 has 14 residues. The V gene lost 6 bases and the J gene lost 2 bases, with 13 bases spanning the gap. CDR3 sequence (DNA): TGCGCCAGCAGCCCTCCGACTGAGAACTATGGCTACACCTTC. Translation: CASSPPTENYGYTF.

This clone was detected once. The CDR3 loop is CASSSHGTGVQETQYF. In nucleotides, the CDR3 is TGTGCCAGCAGTTCCCATGGGACAGGGGTTCAGGAGACCCAGTACTTC. The chain carries TRBV6-5 and TRBJ2-5, with TRBD1 identical over 10 bases. V dropped 4 bases and J dropped 5; count of bases not matched to a gene: 10. The CDR3 spans 16 residues. Germline CDR1 MNHEY, CDR2 SVGAGI.

The V and J genes are TRBV10-2 and TRBJ2-5, with a possible D match to TRBD2 (5 bases). CDR1 is WSHSY and CDR2 is SAAADI in the germline V gene. The ends were cut back, 2 bases at V and 1 base at J, with 5 bases in the middle. The CDR3 length is 13 residues. Here the CDR3 reads CASSEGLQETQYF. DNA for the CDR3: TGCGCCAGCAGTGAGGGACTCCAAGAGACCCAGTACTTC.

This sequence joins TRBV28 and TRBJ2-1; perhaps TRBD2 as D (6 bases). This CDR3 has 14 amino acids. Germline loops: CDR1 MDHEN, CDR2 SYDVKM. V lost 3 bases and J 5 bases, leaving 11 bases between the germline ends. The DNA for the CDR3 is TGTGCCAGCAGTTTGACTGGGGGGAACAATGAGCAGTTCTTC. This encodes CASSLTGGNNEQFF.

J is TRBJ2-2 and V is TRBV12-1; TRBD1 reflects the table's D call only, with no check against the DNA. TRBV12-1 is flagged as a pseudogene. The CDR3 is 13 residues long. Here the CDR3 DNA reads TGTGCCAGCACCCCCCCAGGTACCGGGGAGCTGTTTTTT. Translation gives CASTPPGTGELFF.

This clone is a singleton in its sample. No conserved phenylalanine or tryptophan ends this CDR3, so it is likely a read error. The DNA is omitted, as the CDR3 cannot be located on it reliably, and the CDR3 follows TCRdb's listing. The CDR3: CSVEGTQGSAFPFM. V gene TRBV29-1 combines with J gene TRBJ1-2; the tabulated D call, TRBD1, remains unverified against the DNA. The CDR3 is 14 residues long, counting both termini. CDR1 and CDR2 (germline): SQVTM, ANQGSEA.

This clone was counted once. V usage is TRBV27 and J usage is TRBJ1-2, with D unresolved. The V end was cut by 2 bases, the J end by 0 bases, with 7 bases between. Germline CDR1 reads MNHEY; CDR2 reads SMNVEV (reference sequence). The CDR3 loop spans 14 amino acids. CDR3 region: CASSLRGSNYGYTF. CDR3 coding DNA: TGTGCCAGCAGTTTACGAGGATCTAACTATGGCTACACCTTC.

The V gene is TRBV6-5, the J gene TRBJ1-3, with D perhaps TRBD1 (5 bases). This CDR3 has 14 amino acids. In germline, CDR1 is MNHEY, CDR2 SVGAGI. The V end was cut by 8 bases, the J end by 1 base, with 12 bases between. The CDR3 here is CASSPGGSGNTIYF. In nucleotides, the CDR3 is TGTGCCAGCTCCCCGGGGGGTTCTGGAAACACCATATATTTT.

The chain is built from TRBV6-6 and TRBJ2-3; 8 bases are a match to TRBD2. Unmatched junction bases numbered 9, after V lost 2 bases and J lost 5 bases. Germline V CDR1 and CDR2: MNHNY, SVGAGI (reference sequence). This CDR3 has 16 amino acids. The CDR3 reads CASSYAPGGSQDTQYF. The DNA of the CDR3 is TGTGCCAGCAGTTACGCCCCGGGAGGGAGCCAAGATACGCAGTATTTT.

CDR3 region: CASSPSHEQYF. DNA of the CDR3: TGTGCCAGCAGTCCGTCCCACGAGCAGTACTTC. The chain links TRBV28 to TRBJ2-7; D gene ambiguous. Germline assignment: CDR1 MDHEN and CDR2 SYDVKM. V lost 5 bases, J lost 5 bases, and 7 bases lay in between. The CDR3 is 11 residues long.

This chain joins TRBV6-5 and TRBJ2-5; possibly TRBD2 for D (5 bases). Between the trimmed V and J ends, which lost 3 bases and 2 bases, there was a span of 10 bases. CDR3 length equals 14 residues. Germline CDR1 reads MNHEY; CDR2 reads SVGAGI. The CDR3 DNA sequence: TGTGCCAGCAGTTATACGGGAAGGCAAGAGACCCAGTACTTC. It yields the protein CASSYTGRQETQYF.

The genes are TRBV18 and TRBJ1-1; 7 bases line up with TRBD1. Germline V CDR1 and CDR2: KGHSH, LQKENI. CDR3 length equals 15 residues. V lost 3 bases, J lost 3 bases, and 7 bases stayed unmatched. Here the CDR3 DNA reads TGTGCCAGCTCACCGAGTTGGGGACAGTACACTGAAGCTTTCTTT. Protein product: CASSPSWGQYTEAFF.

The V gene is TRBV21-1, the J gene TRBJ2-2; whether TRBD1, the table's D call, matches the DNA was not checked. TRBV21-1 is classified as a pseudogene. This CDR3 comprises 17 residues. CDR3 nucleotides: TGTGCCAGCAGCTTCGAGGACAGGGCCCCCTCCCCCGGGGAGCTGTTTTTT. It translates to CASSFEDRAPSPGELFF.

The V and J genes are TRBV7-9 and TRBJ2-5, with TRBD1 matching 10 bases. Germline V gene lookup returns CDR1 SEHNR and CDR2 FQNEAQ (reference sequence). This CDR3 spans 15 amino acids. Trimming took 5 bases from V and 3 from J; bases not matched to a gene: 6. The CDR3 region has the DNA TGTGCCAGCAGCACCACCGGGACAGGGGAAGAGACCCAGTACTTC. Protein: CASSTTGTGEETQYF.

With regard to this clone: Other nucleotide sequences in the sample specify the same CDR3. CDR3 bases: TGTGCCAGCAGCTTTGGGACTGGCTACGAGCAGTACTTC. Protein product: CASSFGTGYEQYF. The chain recombines TRBV7-3 with TRBJ2-7; tentatively, D is TRBD2 (6 bases). Trimming stripped 3 bases from V and 3 bases from J, with 9 bases between. Germline CDR1 SGHTA, CDR2 FQGTGA. CDR3 length: 13 residues.

V gene TRBV28 combines with J gene TRBJ2-1; no firm D call. Germline values: CDR1 MDHEN, CDR2 SYDVKM. The CDR3 is made up of 12 amino acids. Trimming removed 5 bases at V and 7 bases at J, with 9 bases between. The CDR3 reads CASSHGRNEQFF. For the CDR3, the DNA is TGTGCCAGCAGTCATGGGCGGAATGAGCAGTTCTTC.

The J gene is TRBJ1-2, the V gene TRBV27; D ambiguous. This CDR3 has 15 residues. From germline, CDR1 is MNHEY and CDR2 SMNVEV (reference sequence). The germline V and J ends were trimmed by 0 bases and 4 bases, with 12 bases remaining between them. The CDR3 loop is CASSLSAGSLYGYTF. DNA for the CDR3: TGTGCCAGCAGTTTATCGGCAGGATCCCTCTATGGCTACACCTTC.

This clone occurred once. This rearrangement joins TRBV4-1 to TRBJ2-2; a weak D match, TRBD2 (7 bases). Germline-derived CDR1 and CDR2 are MGHRA and YSYEKL. Trimming shortened V by 1 base and J by 3 bases, and 21 bases separated the two germline ends. This CDR3 has 19 amino acids. The CDR3 nucleotides read TGCGCCAGCAGCCAAGGCGGAGGGGGGCTAGCGGAGTACACCGGGGAGCTGTTTTTT. This encodes CASSQGGGGLAEYTGELFF.

V gene TRBV7-8 combines with J gene TRBJ2-7; TRBD2 aligns across 11 bases. Germline CDR1 is SGHVS and CDR2 is FQNEAQ. V lost 1 base and J lost 2; bases outside the gene matches: 4. The CDR3 sequence is 16 residues long. The CDR3 DNA is TGTGCCAGCAGCTTAGTGGGGGGACTAGCGGCCTACGAGCAGTACTTC. Its protein product is CASSLVGGLAAYEQYF.

V gene TRBV13 combines with J gene TRBJ2-7; no clear D. This CDR3 contains 15 residues. Germline lookup yields CDR1 PRHDT and CDR2 FYEKMQ (reference sequence). Deletions cut 5 bases from V and 2 bases from J, with 16 bases between. CDR3 nucleotide sequence: TGTGCCAGCAGCGCTCGGACGGAAACCACCTACGAGCAGTACTTC. The encoded protein is CASSARTETTYEQYF.

The gene calls are TRBV19 and TRBJ1-5, with unresolved D. Germline-derived CDR1 and CDR2 are LNHDA and SQIVND (reference sequence). There are 15 residues in the CDR3. The germline V and J ends were trimmed by 1 base and 1 base, with 8 bases remaining between them. The CDR3 DNA follows: TGTGCCAGTAGTATAGCAGAGTTCAGCAATCAGCCCCAGCATTTT. This gives the protein CASSIAEFSNQPQHF.

The V call is TRBV6-5, the J call TRBJ1-5; tentative D call: TRBD1 (5 bases). CDR1 and CDR2 (germline): MNHEY, SVGAGI. V was cut by 6 bases and J by 0 bases, with 12 bases left in between. The CDR3 covers 15 residues. In nucleotides, the CDR3 is TGTGCCAGCAGATTCAGGGAGAGTAGCAATCAGCCCCAGCATTTT. It translates to CASRFRESSNQPQHF.

This chain uses TRBV29-1 with TRBJ2-7; TRBD2 matches at 9 bases. Germline CDR1 and CDR2: SQVTM and ANQGSEA. J was trimmed by 0 bases and V by 1 base; bases with no gene match: 4. CDR3 length: 15 amino acids. The CDR3 here is CSVEGGREGSYEQYF. The DNA for the CDR3 is TGCAGCGTTGAAGGCGGGCGGGAGGGCTCCTACGAGCAGTACTTC.